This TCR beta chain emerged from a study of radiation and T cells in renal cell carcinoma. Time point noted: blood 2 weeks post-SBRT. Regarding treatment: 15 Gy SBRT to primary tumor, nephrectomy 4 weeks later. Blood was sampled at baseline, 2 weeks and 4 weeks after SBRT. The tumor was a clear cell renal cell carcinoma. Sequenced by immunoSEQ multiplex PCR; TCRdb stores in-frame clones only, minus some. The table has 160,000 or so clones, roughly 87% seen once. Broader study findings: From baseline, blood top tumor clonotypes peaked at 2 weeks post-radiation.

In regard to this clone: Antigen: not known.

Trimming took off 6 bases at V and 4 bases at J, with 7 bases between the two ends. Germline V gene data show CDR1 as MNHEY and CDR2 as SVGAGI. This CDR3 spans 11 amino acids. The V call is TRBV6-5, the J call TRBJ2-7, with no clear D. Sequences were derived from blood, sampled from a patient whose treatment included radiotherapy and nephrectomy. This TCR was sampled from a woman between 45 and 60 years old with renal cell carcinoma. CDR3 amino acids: CASSEGYEQYF. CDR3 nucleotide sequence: TGTGCCAGCAGCGAAGGTTACGAGCAGTACTTC.